This TCR beta chain was documented in a study of T-cell reconstitution after alpha-beta-depleted transplantation in children. This clonotype showed up many times. Its specificity is not known. Germline CDR1 and CDR2: MNHNS and SASEGT. V was clipped by 8 bases and J by 2 bases, with 12 bases between them. The length of the CDR3 is 13 residues. Study observations and caveats: After transplant, at about two months, alpha-beta T cells were reportedly derived from several hundred expanded graft clones. For some patients, TCRbeta diversity was high at day 60 because of recipient T cells and thymic progenitors that survived.

Researchers prepared the TCRbeta library using unique molecular identifiers, the study reports. MiXCR was run by TCRdb on the PCR reads, yielding one entry per CDR3 protein. Of around 500,000 distinct CDR3 sequences in the sample, under 25% were seen once. The rearrangement joins TRBV6-1 to TRBJ1-2; D is perhaps TRBD1 (5 bases). The clonotype was recovered from a boy younger than two who had a stem cell transplant for acute myeloid leukemia, so the T cells may come from the graft donor. The material sequenced was PBMCs, mostly from graft donor cells, taken 360 days after TCRalphabeta/CD19-depleted stem cell transplant. CDR3 DNA sequence: TGTGCCAGCGGAAAACAGGAGAACTATGGCTACACCTTC. The encoded protein is CASGKQENYGYTF.